A single sample gave rise to the 21 T cell receptor beta chains below, sequenced in a study of T cell responses to AZD1222 COVID-19 vaccine. The protocol was immunoSEQ multiplex PCR, while the TCRdb copy is restricted to in-frame clones and leaves out a portion. This listing includes about 140,000 clones. What was sequenced was peripheral blood. The source of these receptors is an adult in good health.

V and J are TRBV18 and TRBJ1-2; D unclear. The germline gives CDR1 KGHSH, CDR2 LQKENI. The CDR3 covers 17 residues. V dropped 3 bases and J dropped 3 bases, with 20 bases sitting between them. Here the CDR3 DNA reads TGTGCCAGCTCACCTCAATCATCCCCCTATATCCACTATGGCTACACCTTC. This sequence encodes CASSPQSSPYIHYGYTF.

The chain carries TRBV7-6 and TRBJ2-5; 12 bases line up with TRBD2. CDR3 length: 15 residues. Germline CDR1 SGHVS, CDR2 FNYEAQ. V lost 5 bases, J lost 5 bases, and 6 bases stayed unmatched. In nucleotides, the CDR3 is TGTGCCAGCAGCCTGAACCTAGCGGGGGGGGAGACCCAGTACTTC. It encodes CASSLNLAGGETQYF. Full variable domain (missing parts from reference TRBV7-6 and TRBJ2-5): GAGVSQSPRYKVTKRGQDVALRCDPISGHVSLYWYRQALGQGPEFLTYFNYEAQQDKSGLPNDRFSAERPEGSISTLTIQRTEQRDSAMYRCASSLNLAGGETQYFGPGTRLLVL.

V is TRBV19 and J is TRBJ1-2; the D gene is possibly TRBD1 (6 bases). CDR3 length: 14 residues. V was trimmed by 7 bases and J by 8 bases, leaving 20 bases between them. Germline V gene sequence: CDR1 LNHDA, CDR2 SQIVND (reference sequence). The CDR3 sequence is CASTPTDRANGYTF. Here the CDR3 DNA reads TGTGCCAGTACCCCGACGGACAGAGCGAACGGCTACACCTTC.

The chain uses TRBV5-1 and TRBJ2-4, with TRBD2 matching over 7 bases. CDR1 SGHRS and CDR2 YFSETQ come from the germline V gene. J gave up 1 base and V 0 bases, and 4 bases lay outside the gene matches. The CDR3 runs to 16 residues. The DNA for the CDR3 is TGCGCCAGCAGCTTGGCGGGGAGGGAGGCCAAAAACATTCAGTACTTC. Protein product: CASSLAGREAKNIQYF. Using reference TRBV5-1 and TRBJ2-4 for the parts outside the CDR3, the full variable domain is KAGVTQTPRYLIKTRGQQVTLSCSPISGHRSVSWYQQTPGQGLQFLFEYFSETQRNKGNFPGRFSGRQFSNSRSEMNVSTLELGDSALYLCASSLAGREAKNIQYFGAGTRLSVL.

The chain employs TRBV25-1 and TRBJ1-4; TRBD1 is a possible D gene (5 bases). Germline CDR1 reads MGHDK; CDR2 reads SYGVNS. This CDR3 is 14 amino acids long. Trimming removed 5 bases at V and 8 bases at J, with 15 bases between. CDR3 region: CASSPFERGEKLFF. CDR3 nucleotides: TGTGCCAGCAGTCCCTTTGAAAGGGGCGAAAAACTGTTTTTT.

The chain couples TRBV7-9 to TRBJ1-1; D remains ambiguous. Germline values: CDR1 SEHNR, CDR2 FQNEAQ (reference sequence). The CDR3 has 14 amino acids. The ends were cut back, 2 bases at V and 1 base at J, with 8 bases in the middle. CDR3 sequence: CASSLTVSNTEAFF. Here the CDR3 DNA reads TGTGCCAGCAGCTTAACAGTATCGAACACTGAAGCTTTCTTT.

The chain has TRBV6-5 and TRBJ1-4, with TRBD1 matching over 10 bases. CDR1 is MNHEY and CDR2 is SVGAGI in the germline V gene. CDR3 length equals 14 residues. V lost 6 bases, J lost 8 bases, and 6 bases stayed unmatched. As DNA, the CDR3 is TGTGCCAGCAGCCCGACAGGGGGCATGGAAAAACTGTTTTTT. Translated, it gives CASSPTGGMEKLFF.

The V call is TRBV19, the J call TRBJ1-5; D is unresolved. The CDR3 loop spans 14 amino acids. Germline V gene data show CDR1 as LNHDA and CDR2 as SQIVND (reference sequence). V lost 5 bases and J lost 6, with 14 bases in between. The DNA for the CDR3 is TGTGCCAGTAGTTCACAATCGATCACTCAGCCCCAGCATTTT. Amino acids: CASSSQSITQPQHF.

The chain combines TRBV6-4 with TRBJ2-3; maybe TRBD2 (5 bases). V was cut by 3 bases and J by 2 bases, with 6 bases left in between. Germline CDR1 reads MRHNA; CDR2 reads SNTAGT. There are 13 residues in the CDR3. The CDR3 bases are TGTGCCAGCAGTGAGGAGGTCACAGATACGCAGTATTTT. Its protein product is CASSEEVTDTQYF.

The rearrangement links TRBV10-3 to TRBJ1-4; D might be TRBD1 (5 bases). The germline V and J ends were trimmed by 10 bases and 2 bases, with 11 bases remaining between them. The CDR3 runs 13 residues. CDR1 and CDR2 (germline): ENHRY, SYGVKD. Here the CDR3 reads CASSRGTNEKLFF. CDR3 DNA sequence: TGTGCCAGTAGTCGGGGCACTAATGAAAAACTGTTTTTT.

The chain has TRBV5-1 and TRBJ1-1; D ambiguous. The CDR3 loop spans 15 amino acids. V shed 4 bases and J shed 3 bases, with 16 bases lying between them. Per germline, CDR1 SGHRS and CDR2 YFSETQ. The CDR3 here is CASSRWGGQDTEAFF. For the CDR3, the DNA is TGCGCCAGCAGCCGGTGGGGAGGTCAGGACACTGAAGCTTTCTTT.

The chain links TRBV7-2 to TRBJ1-1; D perhaps matches TRBD1 (5 bases). Germline V gene data show CDR1 as SGHTA and CDR2 as FQGNSA. The CDR3 covers 13 residues. The ends were cut back, 9 bases at V and 0 bases at J, with 11 bases in the middle. CDR3 sequence (DNA): TGTGCCAGTAGTAGACAGATGAACACTGAAGCTTTCTTT. This gives the protein CASSRQMNTEAFF.

The V and J genes are TRBV4-2 and TRBJ1-2; 10 positions match TRBD1. The CDR3 runs 13 residues. With V trimmed by 4 bases and J by 6 bases, 2 bases remained unmatched. From germline, CDR1 is LGHNA and CDR2 YNFKEQ. Here the CDR3 DNA reads TGTGCCAGCAGCCGGACAGGGGGGGATGGCTACACCTTC. Translated: CASSRTGGDGYTF.

The rearrangement uses TRBV29-1 and TRBJ1-2; 8 bases are shared with TRBD1. This CDR3 has 14 residues. Trimming took 1 base from V and 5 from J; bases not matched to a gene: 6. Germline V lookup: CDR1 SQVTM, CDR2 ANQGSEA. The CDR3 spells CSVEVVTGGYGYTF. The CDR3 DNA sequence: TGCAGCGTTGAAGTTGTCACAGGGGGTTATGGCTACACCTTC. Full variable domain (missing parts from reference TRBV29-1 and TRBJ1-2): SAVISQKPSRDICQRGTSLTIQCQVDSQVTMMFWYRQQPGQSLTLIATANQGSEATYESGFVIDKFPISRPNLTFSTLTVSNMSPEDSSIYLCSVEVVTGGYGYTFGSGTRLTVV.

The chain combines TRBV7-3 with TRBJ2-5, with 7 bases aligning to TRBD2. Germline V lookup: CDR1 SGHTA, CDR2 FQGTGA. V lost 5 bases to trimming and J lost 1 base; unmatched junction nucleotides: 4. This CDR3 is 14 amino acids long. The CDR3 DNA reads as TGTGCCAGCAGCCCCGGGGGGATCCAAGAGACCCAGTACTTC. Translation: CASSPGGIQETQYF.

The CDR3 DNA sequence: TGCGCCAGCAGCGGAGGGACCGCCACAGATACGCAGTATTTT. Its protein product is CASSGGTATDTQYF. V usage is TRBV5-1 and J usage is TRBJ2-3; D is possibly TRBD2 (6 bases). CDR3 length: 14 amino acids. Germline CDR1 is SGHRS and CDR2 is YFSETQ. V shed 4 bases and J shed 2 bases, with 11 bases lying between them.

The chain recombines TRBV5-1 with TRBJ1-1; D unresolved. Trimming removed 0 bases from V and 3 bases from J, with 9 bases in between. Germline V gives CDR1 SGHRS, CDR2 YFSETQ. The CDR3 totals 14 residues. CDR3 nucleotides: TGCGCCAGCAGCTTGGGAGGGTGGGACACTGAAGCTTTCTTT. Translation: CASSLGGWDTEAFF.

This chain uses TRBV27 with TRBJ2-5; the match to TRBD2 covers 13 bases. Trimming at V came to 4 bases and at J to 5 bases, leaving 10 bases not matched to a gene. Germline V gene lookup returns CDR1 MNHEY and CDR2 SMNVEV (reference sequence). The CDR3 totals 17 residues. CDR3 residues: CASSSAPGTSGEETQYF. CDR3 coding DNA: TGTGCCAGCAGTTCCGCGCCCGGGACTAGCGGGGAGGAGACCCAGTACTTC.

V usage is TRBV19 and J usage is TRBJ1-5; TRBD1 is a possible D gene (5 bases). V was cut by 6 bases and J by 4 bases, with 16 bases left in between. Germline CDR1 reads LNHDA; CDR2 reads SQIVND (reference sequence). This CDR3 is built from 15 residues. The DNA of the CDR3 is TGTGCCAGTAGACCACCGGGACGGGTAAATCAGCCCCAGCATTTT. This gives the protein CASRPPGRVNQPQHF.

V gene TRBV7-3 combines with J gene TRBJ2-2; D could derive from TRBD1 or TRBD2 (6 bases each). Germline-derived CDR1 and CDR2 are SGHTA and FQGTGA. The CDR3 covers 15 residues. V lost 3 bases and J 0 bases, leaving 8 bases between the germline ends. In DNA form, the CDR3 reads TGTGCCAGCAGCTTGGGGGGCGCGAACACCGGGGAGCTGTTTTTT. This translates into CASSLGGANTGELFF. Full variable domain (missing parts from reference TRBV7-3 and TRBJ2-2): GAGVSQTPSNKVTEKGKYVELRCDPISGHTALYWYRQSLGQGPEFLIYFQGTGAADDSGLPNDRFFAVRPEGSVSTLKIQRTERGDSAVYLCASSLGGANTGELFFGEGSRLTVL.

The chain recombines TRBV15 with TRBJ1-1; tentatively, D is TRBD1 (5 bases). The germline V gene encodes CDR1 LNHNV and CDR2 YYDKDF (reference sequence). The CDR3 is 16 residues long. V was shortened by 0 bases and J by 0 bases, with 11 bases between the two germline ends. CDR3 residues: CATSRDLGDMNTEAFF. The CDR3 nucleotides are TGTGCCACCAGCAGAGATCTGGGGGATATGAACACTGAAGCTTTCTTT. The full variable domain, completed using reference TRBV15 and TRBJ1-1, is DAMVIQNPRYQVTQFGKPVTLSCSQTLNHNVMYWYQQKSSQAPKLLFHYYDKDFNNEADTPDNFQSRRPNTSFCFLDIRSPGLGDTAMYLCATSRDLGDMNTEAFFGQGTRLTVV.